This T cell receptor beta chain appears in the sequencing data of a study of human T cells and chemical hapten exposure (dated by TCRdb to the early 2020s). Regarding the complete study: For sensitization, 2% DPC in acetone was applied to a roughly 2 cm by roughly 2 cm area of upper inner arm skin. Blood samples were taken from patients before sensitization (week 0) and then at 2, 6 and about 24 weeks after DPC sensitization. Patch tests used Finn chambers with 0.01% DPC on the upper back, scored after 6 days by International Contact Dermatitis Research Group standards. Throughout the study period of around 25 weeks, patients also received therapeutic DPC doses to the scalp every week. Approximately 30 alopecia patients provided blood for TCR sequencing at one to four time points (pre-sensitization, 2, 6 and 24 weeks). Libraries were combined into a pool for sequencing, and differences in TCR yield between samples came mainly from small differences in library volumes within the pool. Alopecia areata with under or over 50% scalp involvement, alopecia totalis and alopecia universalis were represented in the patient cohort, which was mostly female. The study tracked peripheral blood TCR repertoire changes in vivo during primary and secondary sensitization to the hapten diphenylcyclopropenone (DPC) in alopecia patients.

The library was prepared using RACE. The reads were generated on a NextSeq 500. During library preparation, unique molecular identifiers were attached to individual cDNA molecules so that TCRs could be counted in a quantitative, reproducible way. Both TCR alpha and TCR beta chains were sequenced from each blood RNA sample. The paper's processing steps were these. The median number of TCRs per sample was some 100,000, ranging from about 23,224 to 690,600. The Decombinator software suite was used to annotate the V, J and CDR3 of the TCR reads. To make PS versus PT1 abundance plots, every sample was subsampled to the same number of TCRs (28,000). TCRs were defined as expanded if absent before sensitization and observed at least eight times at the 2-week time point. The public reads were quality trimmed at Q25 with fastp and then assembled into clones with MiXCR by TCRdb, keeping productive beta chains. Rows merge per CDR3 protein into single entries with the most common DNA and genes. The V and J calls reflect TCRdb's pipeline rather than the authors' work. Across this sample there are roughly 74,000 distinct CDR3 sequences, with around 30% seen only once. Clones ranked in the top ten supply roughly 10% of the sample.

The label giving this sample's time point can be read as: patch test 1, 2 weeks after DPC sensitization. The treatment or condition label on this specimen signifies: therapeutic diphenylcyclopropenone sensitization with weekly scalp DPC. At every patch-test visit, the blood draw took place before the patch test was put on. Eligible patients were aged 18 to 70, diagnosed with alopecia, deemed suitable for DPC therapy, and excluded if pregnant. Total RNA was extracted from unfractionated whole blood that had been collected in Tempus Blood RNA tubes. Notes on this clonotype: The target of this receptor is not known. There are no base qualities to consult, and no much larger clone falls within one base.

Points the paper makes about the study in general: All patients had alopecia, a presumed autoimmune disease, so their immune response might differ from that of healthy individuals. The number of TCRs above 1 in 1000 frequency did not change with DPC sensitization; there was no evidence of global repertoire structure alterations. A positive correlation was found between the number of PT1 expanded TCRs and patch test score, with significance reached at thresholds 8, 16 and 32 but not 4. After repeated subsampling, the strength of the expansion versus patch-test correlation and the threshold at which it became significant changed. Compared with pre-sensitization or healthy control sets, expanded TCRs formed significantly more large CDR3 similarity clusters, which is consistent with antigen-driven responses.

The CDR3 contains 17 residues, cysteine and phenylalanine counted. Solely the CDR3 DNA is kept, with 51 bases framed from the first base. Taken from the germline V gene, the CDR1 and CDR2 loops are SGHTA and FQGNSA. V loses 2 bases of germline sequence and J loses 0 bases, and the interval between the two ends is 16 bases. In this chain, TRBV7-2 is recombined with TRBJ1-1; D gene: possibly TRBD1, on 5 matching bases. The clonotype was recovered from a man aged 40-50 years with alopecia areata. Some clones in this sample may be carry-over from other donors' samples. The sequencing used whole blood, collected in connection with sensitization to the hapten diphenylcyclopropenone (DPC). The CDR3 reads CASSLSSGKGMNTEAFF. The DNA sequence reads TGTGCCAGCAGCTTATCGTCAGGGAAGGGCATGAACACTGAAGCTTTCTTT.